This TCR beta chain was sequenced during a study of a mutant IDH1 vaccine in newly diagnosed glioma. Study context: Patients previously underwent radiotherapy, temozolomide, or both, and most underwent both.

The trim removed 5 bases at V and 6 bases at J, leaving 13 bases unmatched. This CDR3 has 18 amino acids. The germline CDR1 and CDR2 sequences are SGHTA and FQGTGA. Concerning this clone: Its target is not known.

TCRdb's copy holds only in-frame clones and misses some; the assay was immunoSEQ multiplex PCR. This table holds approximately 41,000 clones, 80% to 90% found once. The time point was: week 35, safety follow-up. The content of each vaccine dose was 300 ug of mutant IDH1 20-mer peptide, and topical imiquimod accompanied it. The astrocytomas were IDH1-mutant, ATRX-negative, and WHO grade 3 or 4. The sequence derives from a man between 40 and 49 years old with glioma. The specimen comprised PBMCs, sampled from a glioma patient whose treatment included an IDH1 peptide vaccine. The chain uses TRBV7-3 and TRBJ2-2; 12 bases fit TRBD1. Here the CDR3 reads CASSLTGTGGSNPGELFF. The DNA of the CDR3 is TGTGCCAGCAGCCTTACCGGGACAGGGGGCAGCAACCCCGGGGAGCTGTTTTTT.